The clone carrying this TCR beta chain is a singleton in its sample. The data stem from a study of blood T cell repertoires in COVID-19. Study overall: The United States, Italy and Spain supplied acute and convalescent COVID-19 samples. In each case, the material was cDNA or gDNA derived from T cells, B-cell-depleted T cells, or PBMCs.

In Seattle, patients joined the study during active infection and were tracked longitudinally. In the authors' workflow: From reference gene primer amplification, estimates of nucleated cell counts were derived. Sequencing used immunoSEQ multiplex PCR; TCRdb keeps in-frame clones, though not all of them. The D gene and trimming were derived from the DNA, and the V and J assignments and clone size from that table. The sample consists of about 220,000 clones, 85% of them appearing once. This CDR3 is 15 amino acids long. The V segment lost 5 bases and the J segment 3 bases; nucleotides outside the gene matches: 6. The V gene's germline CDR1 is SNHLY and CDR2 FYNNEI.

The receptor's source is a woman between 70 and 85 years old with COVID-19, enrolled during active disease. Material: peripheral blood. The gene calls are TRBV2 and TRBJ1-5; 8 bases match TRBD1. In DNA, the CDR3 is TGTGCCAGCAGTCCGGACAGGGCGAACAATCAGCCCCAGCATTTT. Translating gives CASSPDRANNQPQHF.